These T cell receptor beta chains were read from a single sample in a study of CD8 T cells in Susac syndrome. TCRdb analysed the immunoSEQ multiplex PCR reads with MiXCR anew, one entry per CDR3 protein. The sample has about 180,000 distinct CDR3 sequences, 94% seen once. Sequencing input: CD4+ T cells from PBMCs. The receptors shown here come from a human donor with Susac syndrome. Both conserved end residues are part of each CDR3. A D gene is named only where the DNA matches it firmly. Some rows have no size entry. The others give once, few or many, or a class for an expanded clone.

DNA: TGTGCCAGCTCACCACAGGGGGCGGACTATGGCTACACCTTC; CDR3: CASSPQGADYGYTF; J: TRBJ1-2; V: TRBV18; D: TRBD1; size: NA
DNA: TGCAGCGGCTTGACAGGGTCGGCTGGAAAACTGTTTTTT; CDR3: CSGLTGSAGKLFF; J: TRBJ1-4; V: TRBV29-1; D: TRBD1; size: NA
DNA: TGTGCCAGCAGCATTAGTGGAGGGCAAGGCTACACCTTC; CDR3: CASSISGGQGYTF; J: TRBJ1-2; V: TRBV9; D: NA; size: NA
DNA: TGCAGCGTTGAAGATCGAGGGACCCAAGGTCAATACTTC; CDR3: CSVEDRGTQGQYF; J: TRBJ2-7; V: TRBV29-1; D: NA; size: NA
DNA: TGTGCCAGCAGTTACTCGCAGGGGGACACTGAAGCTTTCTTT; CDR3: CASSYSQGDTEAFF; J: TRBJ1-1; V: TRBV6-6; D: TRBD1; size: NA
DNA: TGCAGTGCTAGAGTAGTCAATGAGCAGTTCTTC; CDR3: CSARVVNEQFF; J: TRBJ2-1; V: TRBV20-1; D: NA; size: NA
DNA: TGTGCCAGCAGCCGGGTAGCGGGGTACTACGAGCAGTACTTC; CDR3: CASSRVAGYYEQYF; J: TRBJ2-7; V: TRBV11-2; D: TRBD2; size: NA
DNA: TGTGCCACCAGTGATTCGACAACAGAGCAGTTCTTC; CDR3: CATSDSTTEQFF; J: TRBJ2-1; V: TRBV24-1; D: NA; size: once
DNA: TGTGCCAGCAGTGTCGGTAACACCGGGGAGCTGTTTTTT; CDR3: CASSVGNTGELFF; J: TRBJ2-2; V: TRBV28; D: NA; size: NA
DNA: TGTGCCAGCAGCTTAGCCGGGGTAGCGGTTTACGAGCAGTACTTC; CDR3: CASSLAGVAVYEQYF; J: TRBJ2-7; V: TRBV7-2; D: NA; size: NA
DNA: TGCGCCAGCAGCTTGGGTGAGGGGACCCAGTACTTC; CDR3: CASSLGEGTQYF; J: TRBJ2-5; V: TRBV5-1; D: NA; size: NA
DNA: TGCAGTGCTAGAGATTCGCGGGGGAACTATAATTCACCCCTCCACTTT; CDR3: CSARDSRGNYNSPLHF; J: TRBJ1-6; V: TRBV20-1; D: NA; size: NA
DNA: TGTGCCAGCACCACGGGGGTCACAGATACGCAGTATTTT; CDR3: CASTTGVTDTQYF; J: TRBJ2-3; V: TRBV2; D: NA; size: NA
DNA: TGTGCCAGCGGGAGGGGGAGCTACACCTTC; CDR3: CASGRGSYTF; J: TRBJ1-2; V: TRBV12-3/TRBV12-4; D: NA; size: NA
DNA: TGTGCCTGGACCTCCGGGACAGGGACCACTGAAGCTTTCTTT; CDR3: CAWTSGTGTTEAFF; J: TRBJ1-1; V: TRBV30; D: TRBD1; size: NA
DNA: TGTGCCAGCTGCTTGGCAGGGACTCACGAGCAGTACTTC; CDR3: CASCLAGTHEQYF; J: TRBJ2-7; V: TRBV7-8; D: NA; size: NA
DNA: TGTGCCAGCAGTTCAAAGGCTCTCGGAGGCATGAATGGCTACACCTTC; CDR3: CASSSKALGGMNGYTF; J: TRBJ1-2; V: TRBV27; D: NA; size: NA